Following are 22 T cell receptor beta chains from one sample sequenced in a study of stem cell transplantation in POMP-related autoinflammatory disease. Data came from immunoSEQ multiplex PCR; TCRdb stores just in-frame clones and leaves some out. The sample lists tens of thousands of clones, around 90% seen once, with around 0.66% in the top ten. The sample consisted of CD4+ T cells from PBMCs, taken after stem cell transplantation. These receptors originate from a human patient with POMP-related autoinflammation and immune dysregulation (PRAID). Some T cells may trace back to the graft donor.

The chain carries TRBV5-8 and TRBJ2-3; tentatively, D is TRBD1 (5 bases). The V end was cut by 4 bases, the J end by 5 bases, with 11 bases between. The CDR3 length is 13 residues. Germline values: CDR1 SGHTS, CDR2 YDEGEE. CDR3 region: CASSIRGVDTQYF. The CDR3 DNA reads as TGTGCCAGCAGCATTAGGGGTGTAGATACGCAGTATTTT.

V and J are TRBV7-9 and TRBJ1-4, with D perhaps TRBD1 (5 bases). The CDR3 consists of 15 residues. With 2 bases removed from V and 6 bases from J, the gap between germline ends came to 13 bases. CDR1 and CDR2 (germline): SEHNR, FQNEAQ (reference sequence). CDR3 DNA: TGTGCCAGCAGCTTAACAGGAGTACTAGATGAAAAACTGTTTTTT. It translates to CASSLTGVLDEKLFF. The full variable domain, its missing parts supplied by reference TRBV7-9 and TRBJ1-4, is DTGVSQNPRHKITKRGQNVTFRCDPISEHNRLYWYRQTLGQGPEFLTYFQNEAQLEKSRLLSDRFSAERPKGSFSTLEIQRTEQGDSAMYLCASSLTGVLDEKLFFGSGTQLSVL.

In its sample, this clone was seen once. This chain uses TRBV14 with TRBJ2-2; 8 nucleotides align to TRBD1. Trimming cost V 2 bases and J 0 bases; bases outside gene matches: 2. The CDR3 loop spans 16 amino acids. Germline V lookup: CDR1 SGHDN, CDR2 FVKESK. CDR3 sequence: CASSQTRGPNTGELFF. CDR3 bases: TGTGCCAGCAGCCAAACCAGGGGGCCGAACACCGGGGAGCTGTTTTTT.

The chain recombines TRBV5-4 with TRBJ2-6; 11 nucleotides match TRBD2. The V segment lost 4 bases and the J segment 1 base; nucleotides outside the gene matches: 7. Germline CDR1 reads SGHNT; CDR2 reads YYREEE (reference sequence). CDR3 length: 18 residues. In DNA form, the CDR3 reads TGTGCCAGCAGCCTTACTAGCGGGAGTTGGTCTGGGGCCAACGTCCTGACTTTC. Its protein is CASSLTSGSWSGANVLTF.

This chain connects TRBV2 to TRBJ1-3; no clear D. The germline gives CDR1 SNHLY, CDR2 FYNNEI. The V end lost 5 bases, the J end lost 2 bases, and 13 bases lay between the germline ends. The CDR3 sequence is 15 residues long. The CDR3 DNA follows: TGTGCCAGCAGTAGTCGGACCGATGCTGGAAACACCATATATTTT. It is translated as CASSSRTDAGNTIYF. Complete variable domain (other parts from reference TRBV2 and TRBJ1-3): EPEVTQTPSHQVTQMGQEVILRCVPISNHLYFYWYRQILGQKVEFLVSFYNNEISEKSEIFDDQFSVERPDGSNFTLKIRSTKLEDSAMYFCASSSRTDAGNTIYFGEGSWLTVV.

This clone was detected a few times. The chain has TRBV2 and TRBJ2-2, with 7 bases aligning to TRBD1. Germline V gene data show CDR1 as SNHLY and CDR2 as FYNNEI. V lost 6 bases, J lost 4 bases, and 8 bases stayed unmatched. The CDR3 consists of 15 residues. In nucleotides, the CDR3 is TGTGCCAGCAGGCCGGGACAGCTGGTCACCGGGGAGCTGTTTTTT. This codes for CASRPGQLVTGELFF.

CDR3 nucleotide sequence: TGTGCCAGCAGCCAAGATGTACGGTGGAGTTATGGAGAGACCCAGTACTTC. Translation: CASSQDVRWSYGETQYF. V and J are TRBV3-1 (or the pseudogene TRBV3-2) and TRBJ2-5; no reliable D call. Looked up from germline, CDR1 is LGHDT and CDR2 is YNNKEL (reference sequence). V dropped 0 bases and J dropped 4 bases, with 18 bases sitting between them. The CDR3 has 17 residues.

The chain carries TRBV27 and TRBJ2-7; the D call may be TRBD1 or TRBD2 (5 bases each). Deletions cut 5 bases from V and 3 bases from J, with 17 bases between. This CDR3 contains 15 residues. Looked up from germline, CDR1 is MNHEY and CDR2 is SMNVEV (reference sequence). CDR3 sequence (DNA): TGTGCCAGCAGTCCCCGGGACCCTCCCCTCTACGAGCAGTACTTC. It yields the protein CASSPRDPPLYEQYF.

The rearrangement uses TRBV14 and TRBJ2-3; D is unresolved. V lost 4 bases to trimming and J lost 2 bases, with 10 bases between them. CDR3 length equals 14 residues. Looked up from germline, CDR1 is SGHDN and CDR2 is FVKESK. CDR3 sequence: CASSRFDLTDTQYF. Written as DNA, the CDR3 is TGTGCCAGCAGCCGTTTCGACCTCACAGATACGCAGTATTTT.

The DNA for the CDR3 is TGTGCCATCAGTGAGTCGTTCCCCGACCATTCGCCCCAGCATTTT. Protein sequence: CAISESFPDHSPQHF. The V call is TRBV10-3, the J call TRBJ1-5; D unresolved. Germline CDR1 reads ENHRY; CDR2 reads SYGVKD. The CDR3 totals 15 residues. V was shortened by 0 bases and J by 9 bases, with 15 bases between the two germline ends.

A few counts support this clone. CDR3 DNA sequence: TGTGCCAGCAGCCTCGACAGGGATCACGAGCAGTACTTC. The encoded protein is CASSLDRDHEQYF. This sequence joins TRBV7-3 and TRBJ2-7; 7 nucleotides agree with TRBD1. This CDR3 spans 13 amino acids. Germline lookup yields CDR1 SGHTA and CDR2 FQGTGA. Trimming removed 5 bases from V and 5 bases from J; junction bases left unmatched: 6.

The V gene is TRBV4-1, the J gene TRBJ1-1; TRBD1 matches at 10 bases. V lost 1 base to trimming and J lost 5 bases; unmatched junction nucleotides: 7. This CDR3 is built from 16 residues. Germline CDR1 reads MGHRA; CDR2 reads YSYEKL. The CDR3, as DNA: TGCGCCAGCAGCCAAGCCCACGGGACAGGGGTGACTGAAGCTTTCTTT. Encoded protein: CASSQAHGTGVTEAFF.

This clone has only one observation. The chain links TRBV11-2 to TRBJ2-5; D unclear. Trimming pared 3 bases from V and 5 bases from J, leaving 13 bases between. Germline loops: CDR1 SGHAT, CDR2 FQNNGV. The CDR3 runs to 14 residues. The CDR3 bases are TGTGCCAGCAGCTTGTCGCCTATGTCGGAGACCCAGTACTTC. Protein product: CASSLSPMSETQYF.

This clone was recorded once. The chain couples TRBV7-6 to TRBJ2-5, with TRBD2 matching 12 bases. V lost 2 bases to trimming and J lost 4 bases; unmatched junction nucleotides: 2. Germline CDR1 is SGHVS and CDR2 is FNYEAQ. CDR3 length: 15 residues. The CDR3, as DNA: TGTGCCAGCAGCTTAACTAGCGGGAGGTCAGAGACCCAGTACTTC. It specifies CASSLTSGRSETQYF.

V gene TRBV6-5 combines with J gene TRBJ2-7, with 10 bases lining up with TRBD1. Germline CDR1 and CDR2: MNHEY and SVGAGI. With 8 bases clipped from V and 4 bases from J, the junction kept 8 bases outside the gene matches. This CDR3 has 14 amino acids. The CDR3 DNA is TGTGCCAGCCGCCCCGGGACAGGGGTTTACGAGCAGTACTTC. Translated: CASRPGTGVYEQYF.

The chain couples TRBV28 to TRBJ1-6; D uncertain. The length of the CDR3 is 12 residues. The V gene's germline CDR1 is MDHEN and CDR2 SYDVKM. Trimming cost V 7 bases and J 6 bases, with 7 bases left between them. The CDR3 reads CASTLGNSPLHF. CDR3 coding DNA: TGTGCCAGCACATTGGGTAATTCACCCCTCCACTTT.

The chain couples TRBV28 to TRBJ2-4; D gene uncertain. V lost 4 bases to trimming and J lost 0 bases, with 13 bases between them. Germline V lookup: CDR1 MDHEN, CDR2 SYDVKM. This CDR3 region has 16 residues. CDR3 sequence reads: CASSSRPRLAKNIQYF. The CDR3 nucleotides are TGTGCCAGCAGTTCCCGTCCGCGGTTAGCCAAAAACATTCAGTACTTC. Complete variable domain (other parts from reference TRBV28 and TRBJ2-4): DVKVTQSSRYLVKRTGEKVFLECVQDMDHENMFWYRQDPGLGLRLIYFSYDVKMKEKGDIPEGYSVSREKKERFSLILESASTNQTSMYLCASSSRPRLAKNIQYFGAGTRLSVL.

The rearrangement joins TRBV5-8 to TRBJ2-1; D is possibly TRBD2 (6 bases). Germline CDR1 is SGHTS and CDR2 is YDEGEE. The CDR3 consists of 17 residues. V shed 0 bases and J shed 0 bases, with 13 bases lying between them. The CDR3 spells CASSLEPGGVSYNEQFF. The CDR3 DNA is TGTGCCAGCAGCTTGGAGCCGGGCGGGGTCTCCTACAATGAGCAGTTCTTC. Full variable domain (outside the CDR3, taken from reference TRBV5-8 and TRBJ2-1): EAGVTQSPTHLIKTRGQQATLRCSPISGHTSVYWYQQALGLGLQFLLWYDEGEERNRGNFPPRFSGRQFPNYSSELNVNALELEDSALYLCASSLEPGGVSYNEQFFGPGTRLTVL.

The chain couples TRBV6-2 or TRBV6-3 to TRBJ2-1; D remains unclear. CDR1 and CDR2 from the germline V gene are MNHEY and SVGEGT. Trimming shortened V by 4 bases and J by 4 bases, and 8 bases separated the two germline ends. CDR3 length: 13 residues. The CDR3 DNA reads TGTGCCAGCAGTTCAAGGGTGTACAATGAGCAGTTCTTC. Amino acid sequence: CASSSRVYNEQFF.

The chain couples TRBV12-1 to TRBJ2-1. TRBV12-1 is termed a pseudogene. This CDR3 has 17 residues. CDR3 loop: CASSFALSALPENEQFF. CDR3 nucleotide sequence: TGTGCCAGCAGCTTTGCGCTATCGGCACTGCCCGAAAATGAGCAGTTCTTC.

With regard to this clone: Other DNA sequences in this sample translate to the same CDR3. The chain uses TRBV27 and TRBJ1-5; TRBD1 matches 9 bases. The CDR3 consists of 13 residues. The junction had 4 bases not matched to a gene; V was cut back by 4 bases and J by 9 bases. Germline CDR1 is MNHEY and CDR2 is SMNVEV (reference sequence). In nucleotides, the CDR3 is TGTGCCAGCAGTTGGGACAGGGAAAGGCCCCAGCATTTT. Residues: CASSWDRERPQHF.

The rearrangement uses TRBV27 and TRBJ2-2, with D perhaps TRBD1 (6 bases). V was trimmed by 5 bases and J by 8 bases, leaving 21 bases between them. This CDR3 comprises 16 residues. Germline CDR1 reads MNHEY; CDR2 reads SMNVEV (reference sequence). In DNA form, the CDR3 reads TGTGCCAGCAGTCGAAGGTGGGGGCCCTTTGGAGGGGAGCTGTTTTTT. This translates into CASSRRWGPFGGELFF.